This T cell receptor beta chain was profiled in a study of blood T cells in healthy people across ages (dated by TCRdb to the mid-2010s). For the study in its entirety: In model experiments, roughly one uniquely barcoded TCR beta cDNA molecule per two T cells was captured by template switching. The donors were split into four age groups: young (average 16 years), middle-aged (nearly 40), aged (approximately 60) and long-lived (approximately 89). To avoid experimental bias, donors of different ages were distributed randomly across sequencing lanes. The study analyzed two additional independent replicas of 1 million unique cDNA reads from the same blood draw for two donors, one aged 18 to 29 and one aged 80 or older. The study measured age-related changes in TCR beta repertoire diversity using deep sequencing normalized with unique cDNA molecular identifiers.

This clonotype was detected a few times. Its antigen has not been determined. Qualities for individual bases were not recorded, and no much larger clone is one base off. Donors were 39 systemically healthy Caucasian individuals from Russia aged roughly 6 to 90 years. About 10 milliliters of peripheral blood were collected from each donor into EDTA-treated Vacutainer tubes. Ficoll-Paque density-gradient centrifugation was used to isolate PBMCs, with at least 6.5 million per sample. Total RNA was extracted from PBMCs with Trizol reagent, with at least 5 micrograms obtained per sample. Naive CD45RAhigh/CD27high T cell percentages were measured by flow cytometry on a PBMC aliquot from every donor. What the work shows at the level of the full study, not this receptor alone: Estimates of total diversity based on one million sequenced T cells were regarded as lower bounds and as underestimates. Bulk unsorted PBMC profiling prevented conclusive comparison of naive and antigen-experienced compartments. Compared with the aged group, the long-lived group had more naive CD4+ T cells, fewer expanded clones and increased TCR diversity, suggesting age selection. As age increased, observed TCR beta diversity per million T cells dropped in a roughly linear way, and a significant reduction was already evident by age about 40. Because donor CMV infection status was unknown, age-related changes in expanded clonotypes were potentially confounded. There was a strong correlation between observed TCR beta diversity and the percentage of naive T cells measured by flow cytometry.

Per the germline V gene, MDHEN is the CDR1 and SYDVKM is the CDR2. Here V drops 8 bases and J drops 2 bases, and the junction holds 11 bases not matched to any gene. The CDR3 runs 15 residues from the cysteine to the phenylalanine. Only the CDR3 portion is preserved as DNA: 45 bases, with reading frame beginning at the first base. Library construction relied on 5' RACE. The sequencer listed for this sample is Illumina HiSeq 2500. A second PCR of about 6 to 11 cycles was run with a J-beta primer mix and a sample-barcoded 5' primer. Each TCR beta cDNA molecule received a unique molecular identifier from a template-switch 5' adaptor carrying 12 random nucleotides. At least 3 million CDR3-containing paired-end reads were obtained from each sample. The Mint cDNA synthesis kit, primed by a TRBC-specific oligonucleotide, was used to synthesize first-strand cDNA from all RNA. Following uracil-DNA glycosylase treatment, a first 18-cycle PCR with universal primers M1SS and BC2_uni_R was performed on all cDNA. From the authors' description of their analysis: Each sample was normalized by randomly selecting 1 million high-quality reads, each carrying a distinct molecular identifier. Instead of being binned into consensus sequences, reads that shared molecular identifiers were thrown out. CDR3 identification, clonotype clustering and error correction used MiTCR with a Q25 quality threshold and the strictest error-elimination algorithm. A nonparametric unseen species model with Euler transformation was used to estimate lower-bound total TCR beta diversity. In TCRdb, the public reads were trimmed at Q25 with fastp and aligned with MiXCR, with productive beta chains retained. Identical CDR3 proteins give one entry, which carries the most common genes and DNA. It is TCRdb's table, rather than the study itself, that gives the V and J calls and clone size. This sample holds about 810,000 distinct CDR3 sequences; about 34% were observed only once. Together, the top ten hold under 15% of the sample.

The rearrangement joined TRBV28 to TRBJ1-1; TRBD1 matches 7 bases in the middle. The sample was blood. The sequence was collected from a man between 18 and 35 years old in good health. The DNA sequence is as follows: TGTGCCAGCCACCTGACGGGACAGCTAAACACTGAAGCTTTCTTT. It is translated as CASHLTGQLNTEAFF.